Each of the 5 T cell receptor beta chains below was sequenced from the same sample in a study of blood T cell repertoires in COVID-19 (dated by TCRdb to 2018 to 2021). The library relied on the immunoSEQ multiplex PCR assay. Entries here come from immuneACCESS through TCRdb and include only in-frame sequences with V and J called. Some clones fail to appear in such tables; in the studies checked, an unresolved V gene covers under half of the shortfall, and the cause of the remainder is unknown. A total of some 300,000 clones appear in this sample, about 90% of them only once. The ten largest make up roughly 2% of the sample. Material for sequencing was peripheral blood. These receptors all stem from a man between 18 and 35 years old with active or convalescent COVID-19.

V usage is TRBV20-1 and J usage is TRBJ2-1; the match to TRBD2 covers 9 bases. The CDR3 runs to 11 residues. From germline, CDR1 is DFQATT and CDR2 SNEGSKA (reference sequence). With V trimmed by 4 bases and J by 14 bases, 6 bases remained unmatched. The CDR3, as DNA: TGCAGTGCTAATGCGGGGGGGCACGAGTTCTTC. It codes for CSANAGGHEFF.

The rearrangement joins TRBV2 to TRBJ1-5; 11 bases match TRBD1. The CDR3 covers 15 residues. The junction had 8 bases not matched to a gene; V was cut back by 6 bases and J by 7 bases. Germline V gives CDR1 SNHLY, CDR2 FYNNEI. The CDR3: CASSSGQGAWQPQHF. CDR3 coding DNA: TGTGCCAGCAGCTCAGGACAGGGGGCTTGGCAGCCCCAGCATTTT.

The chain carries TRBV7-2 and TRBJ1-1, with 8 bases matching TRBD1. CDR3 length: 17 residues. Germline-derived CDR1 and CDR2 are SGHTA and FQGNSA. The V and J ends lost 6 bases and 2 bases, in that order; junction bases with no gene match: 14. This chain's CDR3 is CASRAHRAGGLNTEAFF. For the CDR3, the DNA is TGTGCCAGCAGGGCTCATCGGGCAGGGGGCCTTAACACTGAAGCTTTCTTT.

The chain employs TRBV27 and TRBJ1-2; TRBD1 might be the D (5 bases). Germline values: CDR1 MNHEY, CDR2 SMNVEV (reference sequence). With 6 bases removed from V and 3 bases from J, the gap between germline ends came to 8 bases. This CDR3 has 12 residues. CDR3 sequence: CASRTAYYGYTF. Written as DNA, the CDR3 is TGTGCCAGCAGGACAGCCTACTATGGCTACACCTTC.

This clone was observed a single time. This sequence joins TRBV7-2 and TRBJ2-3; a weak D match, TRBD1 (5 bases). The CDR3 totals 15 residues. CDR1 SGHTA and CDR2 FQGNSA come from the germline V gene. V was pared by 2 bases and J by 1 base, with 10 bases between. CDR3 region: CASSLNMGRTDTQYF. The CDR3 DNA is TGTGCCAGCAGCTTAAACATGGGGCGCACAGATACGCAGTATTTT.